This T cell receptor (beta chain) was sequenced for a study of shared clonotypes between healthy human individuals. TCRdb's copy holds only in-frame clones and misses some; the assay was immunoSEQ multiplex PCR. The sample includes roughly 1,800,000 clones, 85% to 95% of them seen just once. The CDR3 length is 13 residues. V was pared by 4 bases and J by 5 bases, with 14 bases between. In germline, CDR1 is GTSNPN, CDR2 SVGIG (reference sequence). Naive CD8 cells lacked CD45RO, underwent positive selection for CCR7 and left out terminally differentiated effector memory CD45RA+ cells. What was sequenced was naive CD8+ T cells sorted from blood. J is TRBJ1-1 and V is TRBV30, with a weak D call TRBD1 (5 bases). This receptor was identified in a man younger than 30 in good health. DNA of the CDR3: TGTGCCTGGAACCGGGGACTAGGGACTGAAGCTTTCTTT. Encoded protein: CAWNRGLGTEAFF.